These T cell receptor beta chains were read from a single sample in a study of cytomegalovirus exposure and HLA in healthy donors. The protocol was immunoSEQ multiplex PCR, while the TCRdb copy is restricted to in-frame clones and leaves out a portion. The table records approximately 89,000 clones, around 76% of them present only once. The sample taken for sequencing was PBMCs. These TCRs come from a man in his thirties or forties in good health and CMV-seropositive. The CDR3 runs from the conserved cysteine through the conserved F or W. D genes are given only for firm matches. Some rows mark clone size as missing; the rest say once, few, many or name a class of expanded clone.

v_call,d_call,j_call,clone_size,cdr3_aa,cdr3_nt
TRBV7-3,-,TRBJ1-2,once,CASSSTRLYGYTF,TGTGCCAGCAGCTCGACCAGACTCTATGGCTACACCTTC
TRBV5-1,-,TRBJ2-3,-,CASTEGSTDTQYF,TGCGCCAGCACCGAGGGTAGTACAGATACGCAGTATTTT
TRBV27,TRBD2,TRBJ2-1,-,CASSSGGMSYNEQFF,TGTGCCAGCAGTAGCGGGGGGATGTCCTACAATGAGCAGTTCTTC
TRBV5-1,-,TRBJ2-1,few,CASKEGAPHINEQFF,TGCGCCAGCAAGGAGGGGGCGCCCCATATCAATGAGCAGTTCTTC
TRBV18,TRBD1,TRBJ1-3,-,CASSRTGLSSGNTIYF,TGTGCCAGCTCACGGACAGGCTTAAGCTCTGGAAACACCATATATTTT
TRBV5-1,TRBD1,TRBJ2-7,-,CASSLGDRVMEQYF,TGCGCCAGCAGCTTGGGGGACAGGGTTATGGAGCAGTACTTC
TRBV5-1,-,TRBJ1-1,-,CASRPSGGSTEAFF,TGCGCCAGCAGGCCCTCGGGGGGGAGCACTGAAGCTTTCTTT
TRBV5-1,-,TRBJ2-3,-,CASSLAGGPYTDTQYF,TGCGCCAGCAGCTTGGCCGGGGGGCCGTACACAGATACGCAGTATTTT
TRBV27,TRBD1,TRBJ2-2,-,CASRGGQGGFAGELFF,TGTGCCAGCAGGGGGGGACAGGGGGGATTCGCCGGGGAGCTGTTTTTT
TRBV27,-,TRBJ2-6,-,CASRLTGASGANVLTF,TGTGCCAGCAGGCTCACAGGAGCCTCTGGGGCCAACGTCCTGACTTTC